A single sample gave rise to the 19 T cell receptor beta chains below, sequenced in a study of cytomegalovirus exposure and HLA in healthy donors. In the PCR, 60 Vbeta and 13 Jbeta primers were used. The method was immunoSEQ multiplex PCR; TCRdb's version includes in-frame clones alone and lacks a portion of them. The sample carries some 200,000 clones, more than 75% recorded once. Sequenced input: PBMCs. The receptors shown here come from a young woman in good health and CMV-seronegative.

The chain has TRBV27 and TRBJ2-3; 8 bases agree with TRBD2. This CDR3 spans 13 amino acids. Germline assignment: CDR1 MNHEY and CDR2 SMNVEV (reference sequence). J gave up 4 bases and V 7 bases, and 4 bases lay outside the gene matches. The CDR3 spells CASTSAGADTQYF. Written as DNA, the CDR3 is TGTGCCAGCACTTCAGCGGGGGCAGATACGCAGTATTTT.

The rearrangement uses TRBV28 and TRBJ2-7; 10 positions match TRBD1. The CDR3 spans 15 residues. Germline V gives CDR1 MDHEN, CDR2 SYDVKM. V gave up 7 bases and J gave up 3 bases; unmatched junction bases: 9. The CDR3 reads CASTPRGQGRYEQYF. CDR3 DNA: TGTGCCAGCACCCCCCGGGGACAGGGGCGCTACGAGCAGTACTTC.

The chain joins TRBV7-9 to TRBJ2-7, with a possible D match to TRBD2 (7 bases). Trimming shortened V by 0 bases and J by 3 bases, and 18 bases separated the two germline ends. Germline CDR1 reads SEHNR; CDR2 reads FQNEAQ (reference sequence). This CDR3 spans 17 amino acids. The CDR3 DNA follows: TGTGCCAGCAGCTTAGCCCCACGGGGGGCGGGGGACTACGAGCAGTACTTC. Protein sequence: CASSLAPRGAGDYEQYF.

This clone was seen a single time. The gene calls are TRBV5-1 and TRBJ2-2, with D hard to call. Germline V CDR1 and CDR2: SGHRS, YFSETQ. The CDR3 is made up of 18 amino acids. Trimming took off 2 bases at V and 2 bases at J, with 19 bases between the two ends. The CDR3, as DNA: TGCGCCAGCAGCTTTAATGGGCCTGGTTACCCAAACACCGGGGAGCTGTTTTTT. This translates into CASSFNGPGYPNTGELFF.

The chain is built from TRBV19 and TRBJ1-4, with a tentative D call TRBD1 (5 bases). CDR1 and CDR2 (germline): LNHDA, SQIVND (reference sequence). CDR3 length: 12 residues. With 7 bases removed from V and 6 bases from J, the gap between germline ends came to 9 bases. The CDR3 DNA is TGTGCCAGTATGGCGGGGGATGAAAAACTGTTTTTT. This gives the protein CASMAGDEKLFF.

CDR3 in DNA: TGTGCCAGTAGTTTCCGGGACAGGGTTGTTGGCAATCAGCCCCAGCATTTT. Protein product: CASSFRDRVVGNQPQHF. V gene TRBV19 combines with J gene TRBJ1-5; 9 nucleotides agree with TRBD1. CDR1 and CDR2 (germline): LNHDA, SQIVND (reference sequence). The CDR3 is 17 residues long. Trimming cost V 5 bases and J 2 bases; bases outside gene matches: 10.

The chain carries TRBV29-1 and TRBJ2-1, with 7 bases matching TRBD2. There are 12 residues in the CDR3. Germline V lookup: CDR1 SQVTM, CDR2 ANQGSEA. Germline trimming cut 3 bases from V and 10 bases from J; bases unmatched to any gene: 6. The CDR3 reads CSVEGGGDEQFF. The CDR3 bases are TGCAGCGTTGAGGGGGGGGGAGACGAGCAGTTCTTC.

This clone was counted a single time. The rearrangement joins TRBV11-2 to TRBJ2-1; TRBD1 aligns across 8 bases. The CDR3 is 15 amino acids. The trim removed 2 bases at V and 3 bases at J, leaving 3 bases unmatched. From germline, CDR1 is SGHAT and CDR2 FQNNGV. The CDR3 here is CASSLNRGFYNEQFF. CDR3 bases: TGTGCCAGCAGCTTAAACAGGGGGTTCTACAATGAGCAGTTCTTC.

Only one count was recorded for this clone. CDR3 region: CASSITTAEKLFF. The CDR3 region has the DNA TGTGCCAGCAGCATTACGACAGCTGAAAAACTGTTTTTT. The V gene is TRBV7-9, the J gene TRBJ1-4; weak D call: TRBD1 (5 bases). This CDR3 comprises 13 residues. Germline CDR1 SEHNR, CDR2 FQNEAQ (reference sequence). The V and J ends lost 5 bases and 7 bases respectively, with 11 bases between them.

The CDR3 region is CASSYFGGQGYTF. The CDR3 DNA reads as TGTGCCAGCAGTTACTTCGGGGGGCAAGGCTACACCTTC. The rearrangement links TRBV6-5 to TRBJ1-2, with D perhaps matching TRBD1 (6 bases). The CDR3 contains 13 residues. CDR1 MNHEY and CDR2 SVGAGI come from the germline V gene. V shed 1 base and J shed 8 bases, with 11 bases lying between them.

The chain has TRBV5-4 and TRBJ2-1; 11 nucleotides line up with TRBD1. The CDR3 sequence is 13 residues long. Unmatched junction bases numbered 2, after V lost 4 bases and J lost 8 bases. Germline V gene sequence: CDR1 SGHNT, CDR2 YYREEE (reference sequence). The CDR3 here is CASSRTGGDEQFF. CDR3 DNA: TGTGCCAGCAGCAGGACAGGGGGCGATGAGCAGTTCTTC. The full variable domain, in which reference TRBV5-4 and TRBJ2-1 provide the parts outside the CDR3, is ETGVTQSPTHLIKTRGQQVTLRCSSQSGHNTVSWYQQALGQGPQFIFQYYREEENGRGNFPPRFSGLQFPNYSSELNVNALELDDSALYLCASSRTGGDEQFFGPGTRLTVL.

The V gene is TRBV27, the J gene TRBJ2-7; TRBD1 is a possible D gene (5 bases). Per germline, CDR1 MNHEY and CDR2 SMNVEV (reference sequence). The CDR3 is made up of 14 amino acids. Trimming left V 6 bases short and J 2 bases short, with 14 bases between. The CDR3 region is CASSHQGTTYEQYF. CDR3 DNA: TGTGCCAGCAGCCACCAGGGAACCACCTACGAGCAGTACTTC.

The CDR3 sequence is CASSWGGTSGTDTQYF. The CDR3 bases are TGTGCCAGCAGTTGGGGAGGGACTAGCGGGACAGATACGCAGTATTTT. V is TRBV27 and J is TRBJ2-3; 12 bases agree with TRBD2. The CDR3 runs to 16 residues. Germline trimming cut 4 bases from V and 3 bases from J; bases unmatched to any gene: 5. In germline, CDR1 is MNHEY, CDR2 SMNVEV (reference sequence).

This chain joins TRBV6-1 and TRBJ1-1; D unresolved. Germline V gene lookup returns CDR1 MNHNS and CDR2 SASEGT. Trimming took 5 bases from V and 0 from J, leaving 4 bases between them. The CDR3 covers 12 residues. This CDR3 is CASSPMNTEAFF. The CDR3 nucleotides read TGTGCCAGCAGTCCCATGAACACTGAAGCTTTCTTT.

The chain employs TRBV25-1 and TRBJ2-7; 9 nucleotides match TRBD2. Per germline, CDR1 MGHDK and CDR2 SYGVNS. CDR3 length equals 17 residues. After removal of 4 bases from V and 4 bases from J, the junction contained 14 bases not matched to a gene. The CDR3 sequence is CASSVTLGREGTYEQYF. The CDR3 nucleotides are TGTGCCAGCAGTGTGACCTTGGGGCGGGAGGGGACGTACGAGCAGTACTTC.

This rearrangement joins TRBV19 to TRBJ1-6, with TRBD1 identical over 9 bases. This CDR3 comprises 15 residues. The germline V gene has CDR1 LNHDA and CDR2 SQIVND (reference sequence). Germline trimming cut 9 bases from V and 4 bases from J; bases unmatched to any gene: 7. CDR3 nucleotide sequence: TGTGCCAGCCACAGGGGGCGCGATTATAATTCACCCCTCCACTTT. Translated: CASHRGRDYNSPLHF.

The chain is built from TRBV2 and TRBJ2-5; 11 bases fit TRBD1. CDR3 length: 16 residues. J lost 2 bases, V lost 6 bases, and 8 bases had no gene match. Germline values: CDR1 SNHLY, CDR2 FYNNEI. The CDR3 region has the DNA TGTGCCAGCAGCTCGGACAGGGGGCGCCGGCAAGAGACCCAGTACTTC. It codes for CASSSDRGRRQETQYF.

The chain joins TRBV10-3 to TRBJ2-7; D is uncertain. V shed 2 bases and J shed 3 bases, with 2 bases lying between them. The CDR3 length is 11 residues. Germline CDR1 and CDR2: ENHRY and SYGVKD. The CDR3: CAISELYEQYF. In DNA, the CDR3 is TGTGCCATCAGTGAGCTCTACGAGCAGTACTTC.

The CDR3 spells CASSAGELFF. Written as DNA, the CDR3 is TGTGCCAGTAGCGCCGGGGAGCTGTTTTTT. The chain is built from TRBV19 and TRBJ2-2, with D unclear. The CDR3 has 10 amino acids. Germline CDR1 LNHDA, CDR2 SQIVND (reference sequence). V lost 6 bases, J lost 6 bases, and 2 bases lay in between. Together with reference TRBV19 and TRBJ2-2, the CDR3 gives the full variable domain: DGGITQSPKYLFRKEGQNVTLSCEQNLNHDAMYWYRQDPGQGLRLIYYSQIVNDFQKGDIAEGYSVSREKKESFPLTVTSAQKNPTAFYLCASSAGELFFGEGSRLTVL.